Each of the 20 T cell receptor beta chains below was sequenced from the same sample in a study of T cell clones after liver transplantation. Here immunoSEQ multiplex PCR was the method, and the copy in TCRdb shows in-frame clones only, minus some. Of just over 60,000 clones in the sample, 70% to 80% were seen once. This material consisted of CD4+ T cells from blood, taken before liver transplant. The source is a human donor who received a liver transplant.

J is TRBJ2-1 and V is TRBV27; D may be TRBD1 (6 bases). The V and J ends lost 5 bases and 5 bases respectively, with 34 bases between them. This CDR3 has 21 residues. Germline lookup yields CDR1 MNHEY and CDR2 SMNVEV (reference sequence). CDR3 in DNA: TGTGCCAGCAGTCTCCATTACAGGGCAAAGGGAGAGGGAGTCTTGAACAATGAGCAGTTCTTC. It encodes CASSLHYRAKGEGVLNNEQFF.

The V gene is TRBV25-1, the J gene TRBJ1-5; tentatively, D is TRBD1 (5 bases). CDR1 is MGHDK, CDR2 SYGVNS, per germline. The CDR3 has 17 residues. Trimming pared 6 bases from V and 0 bases from J, leaving 18 bases between. CDR3: CASSPSRGGHSNQPQHF. CDR3 in DNA: TGTGCCAGCAGCCCTTCGAGGGGAGGCCATAGCAATCAGCCCCAGCATTTT.

This chain joins TRBV5-1 and TRBJ2-7; a possible D gene is TRBD2 (6 bases). This CDR3 spans 14 amino acids. V lost 0 bases to trimming and J lost 5 bases, with 12 bases between them. Germline V gene data show CDR1 as SGHRS and CDR2 as YFSETQ. The DNA of the CDR3 is TGCGCCAGCAGCTTGGGCGGGGAATTGAACGAGCAGTACTTC. It is translated as CASSLGGELNEQYF. Full variable domain (remainder filled in from reference TRBV5-1 and TRBJ2-7): KAGVTQTPRYLIKTRGQQVTLSCSPISGHRSVSWYQQTPGQGLQFLFEYFSETQRNKGNFPGRFSGRQFSNSRSEMNVSTLELGDSALYLCASSLGGELNEQYFGPGTRLTVT.

This clone was seen once. The chain recombines TRBV7-9 with TRBJ1-6, with 7 bases aligning to TRBD1. The CDR3 length is 15 residues. The germline V gene has CDR1 SEHNR and CDR2 FQNEAQ (reference sequence). Trimming cost V 1 base and J 9 bases; bases outside gene matches: 6. CDR3 sequence reads: CASSLVPGTASPLHF. CDR3 bases: TGTGCCAGCAGCTTAGTCCCCGGGACAGCTTCACCCCTCCACTTT.

The chain is built from TRBV11-2 and TRBJ2-1; weak D call: TRBD2 (5 bases). This CDR3 has 16 residues. The V gene lost 5 bases and the J gene lost 0 bases, with 14 bases spanning the gap. CDR1 and CDR2 (germline): SGHAT, FQNNGV. The DNA for the CDR3 is TGTGCCAGCAGCCCCCGTTTGGGGAGCTCCTACAATGAGCAGTTCTTC. The encoded protein is CASSPRLGSSYNEQFF.

V is TRBV19 and J is TRBJ1-2; tentative D call: TRBD1 (5 bases). Germline CDR1 reads LNHDA; CDR2 reads SQIVND (reference sequence). Trimming took off 7 bases at V and 3 bases at J, with 9 bases between the two ends. CDR3 length: 12 amino acids. Here the CDR3 DNA reads TGTGCCAGTAATAAAGGGGACTATGGCTACACCTTC. Translating gives CASNKGDYGYTF.

In this sample, this clone turned up once. The chain links TRBV5-1 to TRBJ2-3, with 11 bases that match TRBD1. The trim removed 4 bases at V and 5 bases at J, leaving 3 bases unmatched. This CDR3 is 14 amino acids long. The germline CDR1 and CDR2 sequences are SGHRS and YFSETQ. CDR3 DNA: TGCGCCAGCAGCCGGGACAGGGGGGGAGATACGCAGTATTTT. It specifies CASSRDRGGDTQYF.

This sequence joins TRBV11-3 and TRBJ2-3; the match to TRBD1 covers 8 bases. The CDR3 is 14 amino acids. V was pared by 4 bases and J by 3 bases, with 3 bases of the junction left unmatched. CDR1 and CDR2 from the germline V gene are SGHNT and YENEEA. Here the CDR3 reads CASSSGGATDTQYF. In nucleotides, the CDR3 is TGTGCCAGCAGCTCAGGGGGCGCGACAGATACGCAGTATTTT.

The J gene is TRBJ2-2, the V gene TRBV4-1, with D maybe TRBD1 (6 bases). The ends were cut back, 5 bases at V and 3 bases at J, with 7 bases in the middle. The CDR3 is 13 residues long. Germline loops: CDR1 MGHRA, CDR2 YSYEKL. The CDR3 loop is CASSGQYTGELFF. The CDR3 region has the DNA TGCGCCAGCAGCGGACAGTACACCGGGGAGCTGTTTTTT.

V and J are TRBV7-8 and TRBJ1-6; D is perhaps TRBD1 (5 bases). V lost 6 bases to trimming and J lost 6 bases, with 9 bases between them. Germline V gives CDR1 SGHVS, CDR2 FQNEAQ. The CDR3 spans 13 residues. CDR3 sequence (DNA): TGTGCCAGCAGTCCGGGGGGTAATTCACCCCTCCACTTT. Protein sequence: CASSPGGNSPLHF.

This clone was observed at least ten times. The chain links TRBV13 to TRBJ1-2, with a weak D call TRBD1 (6 bases). Trimming cost V 7 bases and J 0 bases, with 12 bases left between them. This CDR3 has 14 residues. Looked up from germline, CDR1 is PRHDT and CDR2 is FYEKMQ (reference sequence). The chain's CDR3 is CASNLKGANYGYTF. CDR3 coding DNA: TGTGCCAGCAACCTCAAGGGGGCTAACTATGGCTACACCTTC.

Here the CDR3 reads CASSLVGQGSGETQYF. The CDR3 region has the DNA TGTGCCAGCAGCTTAGTGGGACAGGGGAGCGGAGAGACCCAGTACTTC. V gene TRBV7-9 combines with J gene TRBJ2-5; 10 nucleotides agree with TRBD1. J gave up 4 bases and V 1 base, and 6 bases lay outside the gene matches. The CDR3 loop spans 16 amino acids. Germline V gene sequence: CDR1 SEHNR, CDR2 FQNEAQ (reference sequence).

The chain combines TRBV25-1 with TRBJ2-3, with 9 bases fitting TRBD2. CDR1 MGHDK and CDR2 SYGVNS come from the germline V gene. The CDR3 extends over 17 amino acids. Trimming took 4 bases from V and 0 from J; bases not matched to a gene: 8. CDR3 coding DNA: TGTGCCAGCAGTGTACCTAAGCGGGGGGCGAGCACAGATACGCAGTATTTT. This translates into CASSVPKRGASTDTQYF.

Ten or more counts support this clone. The gene calls are TRBV11-2 and TRBJ1-2, with TRBD1 as a possible D gene (6 bases). This CDR3 contains 18 residues. Germline lookup yields CDR1 SGHAT and CDR2 FQNNGV. V was trimmed by 0 bases and J by 0 bases, leaving 17 bases between them. CDR3: CASSLDFLTAGANYGYTF. CDR3 DNA sequence: TGTGCCAGCAGCTTAGATTTCCTGACAGCAGGGGCTAACTATGGCTACACCTTC.

V is TRBV2 and J is TRBJ1-2, with 8 bases matching TRBD1. The germline V gene encodes CDR1 SNHLY and CDR2 FYNNEI. This CDR3 has 15 residues. V was clipped by 7 bases and J by 4 bases; unmatched bases: 11. CDR3: CASTRTTGAGYGYTF. In nucleotides, the CDR3 is TGTGCCAGCACCCGAACGACAGGGGCTGGCTATGGCTACACCTTC.

This chain joins TRBV6-5 and TRBJ2-1; D possibly corresponds to TRBD1 (6 bases). Germline lookup yields CDR1 MNHEY and CDR2 SVGAGI. The CDR3 has 14 amino acids. Trimming stripped 11 bases from V and 10 bases from J, with 24 bases between. The CDR3 coding sequence is TGTGCCGGGGGCTACAGGGCGTCCTGCGGGGAGCAGTTCTTC. Encoded protein: CAGGYRASCGEQFF.

This chain uses TRBV7-9 with TRBJ1-1; D gene ambiguous. The CDR3 is made up of 14 amino acids. CDR1 is SEHNR, CDR2 FQNEAQ, per germline (reference sequence). Trimming took off 5 bases at V and 6 bases at J, with 16 bases between the two ends. The CDR3 region is CASSRTEGGPEAFF. CDR3 bases: TGTGCCAGCAGCCGTACGGAGGGTGGGCCTGAAGCTTTCTTT. The variable domain in full, with the rest retrieved from reference TRBV7-9 and TRBJ1-1, is DTGVSQNPRHKITKRGQNVTFRCDPISEHNRLYWYRQTLGQGPEFLTYFQNEAQLEKSRLLSDRFSAERPKGSFSTLEIQRTEQGDSAMYLCASSRTEGGPEAFFGQGTRLTVV.

The chain links TRBV19 to TRBJ1-1, with D perhaps matching TRBD1 (5 bases). Germline V CDR1 and CDR2: LNHDA, SQIVND (reference sequence). The CDR3 is 17 amino acids. The V and J ends lost 3 bases and 10 bases respectively, with 27 bases between them. CDR3 nucleotides: TGTGCCAGTAGTATCACCGCCGGGACCCCGTCCAACGGGGGAGCTTTCTTT. Protein product: CASSITAGTPSNGGAFF.

The chain employs TRBV7-2 and TRBJ2-1, with D maybe TRBD1 (5 bases). CDR3 length: 16 residues. The V gene's germline CDR1 is SGHTA and CDR2 FQGNSA. Trimming took 1 base from V and 4 from J, leaving 14 bases between them. DNA of the CDR3: TGTGCCAGCAGCTTAGGGGTAGGGGTAAGGTACAATGAGCAGTTCTTC. Translating gives CASSLGVGVRYNEQFF.

V and J are TRBV7-2 and TRBJ2-1; 7 bases match TRBD1. The trim removed 1 base at V and 4 bases at J, leaving 16 bases unmatched. The CDR3 covers 19 residues. The germline V gene encodes CDR1 SGHTA and CDR2 FQGNSA. The CDR3 sequence is CASSLGDSFTRRLYNEQFF. CDR3 coding DNA: TGTGCCAGCAGCTTAGGGGACAGTTTTACAAGGAGGCTTTACAATGAGCAGTTCTTC. Full variable domain (missing parts from reference TRBV7-2 and TRBJ2-1): GAGVSQSPSNKVTEKGKDVELRCDPISGHTALYWYRQSLGQGLEFLIYFQGNSAPDKSGLPSDRFSAERTGGSVSTLTIQRTQQEDSAVYLCASSLGDSFTRRLYNEQFFGPGTRLTVL.